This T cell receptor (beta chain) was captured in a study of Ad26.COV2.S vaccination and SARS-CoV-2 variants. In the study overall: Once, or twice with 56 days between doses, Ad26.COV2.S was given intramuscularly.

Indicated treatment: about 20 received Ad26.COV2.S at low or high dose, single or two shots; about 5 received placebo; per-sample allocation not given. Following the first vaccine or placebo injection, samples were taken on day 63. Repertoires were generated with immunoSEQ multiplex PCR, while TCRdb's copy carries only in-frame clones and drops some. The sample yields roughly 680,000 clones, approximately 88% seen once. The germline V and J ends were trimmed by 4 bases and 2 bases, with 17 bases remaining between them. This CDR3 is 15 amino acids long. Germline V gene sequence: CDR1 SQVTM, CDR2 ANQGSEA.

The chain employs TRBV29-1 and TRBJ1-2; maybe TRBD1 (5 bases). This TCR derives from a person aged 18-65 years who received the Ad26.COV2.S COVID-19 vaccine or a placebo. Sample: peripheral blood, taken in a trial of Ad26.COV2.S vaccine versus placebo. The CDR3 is CSVGMGPSGNYGYTF. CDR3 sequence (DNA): TGCAGCGTTGGGATGGGACCGTCAGGGAACTATGGCTACACCTTC.